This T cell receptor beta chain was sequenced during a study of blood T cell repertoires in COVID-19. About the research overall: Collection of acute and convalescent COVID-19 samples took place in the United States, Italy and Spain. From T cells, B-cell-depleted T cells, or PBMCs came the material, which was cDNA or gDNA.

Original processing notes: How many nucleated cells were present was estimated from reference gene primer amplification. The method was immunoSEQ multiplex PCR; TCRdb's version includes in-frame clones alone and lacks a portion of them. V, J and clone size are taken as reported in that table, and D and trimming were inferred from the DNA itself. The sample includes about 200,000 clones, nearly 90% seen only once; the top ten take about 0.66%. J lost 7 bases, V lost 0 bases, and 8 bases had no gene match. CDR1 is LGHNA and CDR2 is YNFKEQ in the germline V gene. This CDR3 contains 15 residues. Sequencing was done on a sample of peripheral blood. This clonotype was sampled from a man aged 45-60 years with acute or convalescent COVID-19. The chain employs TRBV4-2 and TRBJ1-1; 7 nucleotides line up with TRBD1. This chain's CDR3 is CASSQDGQGVVEAFF. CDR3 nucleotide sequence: TGTGCCAGCAGCCAAGATGGGCAGGGGGTGGTTGAAGCTTTCTTT.